A selection of T cell receptor beta chains follows, all from one sample in a study of blood T cell repertoires in COVID-19. Sequenced by immunoSEQ multiplex PCR; TCRdb stores in-frame clones only, minus some. The table records 150,000 or so clones, 75% to 90% of them present only once. The sequenced sample was peripheral blood. Receptors originate from a man aged 18 to 29 with COVID-19, enrolled during active disease. Each CDR3 is given with its conserved first and last residue. Each record gives: J gene, V gene, clone size, CDR3 protein. Clone size is stated in some rows and not others, as once, few, many or a class when expanded.

j_gene: TRBJ2-1
v_gene: TRBV7-9
abundance: few
CDR3aa: CASSLVLGGRNDEQFF

j_gene: TRBJ1-5
v_gene: TRBV20-1
abundance: -
CDR3aa: CSASPGIKQGVESNQPQHF

j_gene: TRBJ1-2
v_gene: TRBV7-7
abundance: -
CDR3aa: CASSEGQLDGYTF

j_gene: TRBJ1-2
v_gene: TRBV29-1
abundance: -
CDR3aa: CSALEGRDDYGYTF

j_gene: TRBJ2-7
v_gene: TRBV15
abundance: -
CDR3aa: CAIKTGPNEQYF

j_gene: TRBJ2-4
v_gene: TRBV11-2
abundance: once
CDR3aa: CASSADGTGTF

j_gene: TRBJ2-1
v_gene: TRBV27
abundance: -
CDR3aa: CASSADGIYNEQFF

j_gene: TRBJ2-2
v_gene: TRBV29-1
abundance: -
CDR3aa: CSVRGEVELFF

j_gene: TRBJ2-1
v_gene: TRBV7-3
abundance: -
CDR3aa: CASSSYRGYEQFF

j_gene: TRBJ2-7
v_gene: TRBV12-3/TRBV12-4
abundance: -
CDR3aa: CASSGGPSYEQYF

j_gene: TRBJ1-1
v_gene: TRBV19
abundance: -
CDR3aa: CASTRGQIFMNTEAFF

j_gene: TRBJ2-5
v_gene: TRBV11-1
abundance: -
CDR3aa: CASSFGGETQYF

j_gene: TRBJ1-3
v_gene: TRBV28
abundance: -
CDR3aa: CASGIRGSGNTIYF

j_gene: TRBJ2-1
v_gene: TRBV6-5
abundance: -
CDR3aa: CASSSIAGAREQFF

j_gene: TRBJ1-2
v_gene: TRBV5-3
abundance: -
CDR3aa: CARSHRTGVERGYTF

j_gene: TRBJ2-3
v_gene: TRBV6-5
abundance: -
CDR3aa: CASSPGTGGYF